The rows below give T cell receptor beta chains drawn from one sample of a study of T cell responses to AZD1222 COVID-19 vaccine. Sequenced by immunoSEQ multiplex PCR; TCRdb stores in-frame clones only, minus some. The profile shows some 180,000 clones, 91% of them singletons. This specimen consisted of peripheral blood, obtained 28 days after the second AZD1222 dose. Receptor source: an adult who received the AZD1222 COVID-19 vaccine. CDR3s leave out the opening cysteine and the closing phenylalanine or tryptophan. Each record gives: V gene, D gene, J gene, clone size, CDR3 protein. D genes are given only for firm matches. The listing skips clone size in some rows; elsewhere it reads once, few, many or a size class.

>TRBV4-3|TRBD2|TRBJ2-3|-
ASSQGGRKLDTQY
>TRBV9|-|TRBJ2-3|once
ASSPGPTDTQY
>TRBV2|-|TRBJ2-3|-
ASSDERKTQY
>TRBV5-3|-|TRBJ1-2|-
ARSYVPVGGSNYGYT
>TRBV18|-|TRBJ2-7|-
ASSTGYEQY
>TRBV10-1|-|TRBJ1-1|-
ASSETPGTEAF
>TRBV30|TRBD2|TRBJ2-1|-
AWTAGSSGGYNEQF
>TRBV19|-|TRBJ1-3|-
ASSAIPGYSGNTIY
>TRBV7-9|-|TRBJ1-2|-
ASSPGLAGYT
>TRBV6-5|TRBD2|TRBJ2-4|-
ASSSPSGGKNIQY
>TRBV19|-|TRBJ2-1|-
ASRHTRGSSYNEQF
>TRBV2|-|TRBJ2-1|-
ASSDPYNNEQF
>TRBV7-9|-|TRBJ2-1|-
ASSRDGSSYNEQF
>TRBV4-1|TRBD1|TRBJ1-1|-
ASSQDRRGSAEAF
>TRBV5-1|-|TRBJ1-1|-
ASSLQLNTEAF
>TRBV2|TRBD1|TRBJ1-1|-
ASRGQSSTEAF
>TRBV19|TRBD2|TRBJ2-2|-
ASLKRTAGDRELF
>TRBV2|TRBD2|TRBJ2-1|-
ASIGAGGQIEQF
>TRBV7-9|-|TRBJ2-7|-
ASSRGIDSSYEQY
>TRBV15|-|TRBJ2-3|-
ATSRDLVQDTQY
>TRBV19|-|TRBJ2-6|-
ASSQGGSGANVLT
>TRBV18|-|TRBJ1-6|-
ASSPRREGANSPLH
>TRBV11-2|TRBD2|TRBJ2-3|-
ASSLAGGSTDTQY
>TRBV6-2/TRBV6-3|-|TRBJ2-3|-
ASSYSRGNTQY
>TRBV7-9|TRBD1|TRBJ1-4|-
ASSLAGGREKLF
>TRBV3-1/TRBV3-2|-|TRBJ1-2|-
ASSPRGALGGYT
>TRBV10-1|TRBD1|TRBJ2-2|-
ASSEGRGPDTGELF
>TRBV19|TRBD1|TRBJ2-2|-
ASSIDLVRGTGELF
>TRBV3-1/TRBV3-2|-|TRBJ2-2|-
ASSRGRDSGELF
>TRBV2|TRBD1|TRBJ2-7|-
ASKQGLAYEQY
>TRBV15|-|TRBJ1-6|-
ATSRDGRGNSPLH